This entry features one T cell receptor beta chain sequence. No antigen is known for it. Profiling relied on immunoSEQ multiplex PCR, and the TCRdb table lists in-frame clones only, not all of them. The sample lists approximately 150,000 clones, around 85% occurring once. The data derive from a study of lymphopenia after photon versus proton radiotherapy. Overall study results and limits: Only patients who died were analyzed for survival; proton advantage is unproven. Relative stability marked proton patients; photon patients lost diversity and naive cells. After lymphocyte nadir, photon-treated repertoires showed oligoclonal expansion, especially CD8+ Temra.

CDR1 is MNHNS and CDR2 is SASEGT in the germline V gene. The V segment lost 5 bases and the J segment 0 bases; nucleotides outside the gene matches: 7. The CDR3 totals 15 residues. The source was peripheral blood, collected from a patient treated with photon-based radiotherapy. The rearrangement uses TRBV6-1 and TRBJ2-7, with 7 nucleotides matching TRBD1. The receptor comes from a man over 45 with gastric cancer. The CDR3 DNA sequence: TGTGCCAGCAGTAGGGACAGAGTTTTCTCCTACGAGCAGTACTTC. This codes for CASSRDRVFSYEQYF.